This TCR beta chain emerged from a study of control samples from healthy donors and cancer patients. Sequencing was performed with immunoSEQ multiplex PCR; in TCRdb, only in-frame clones are kept and a portion is missing. The table has about 130,000 clones, 91% seen once. The V gene end was trimmed by 6 bases and the J gene end by 3 bases; junction bases not matched to a gene: 5. CDR1 and CDR2 from the germline V gene are MNHEY and SVGEGT. CDR3 length: 14 amino acids. The clonotype comes from a man between 18 and 29 years old in good health. Sample: blood. The chain carries TRBV6-2 or TRBV6-3 and TRBJ1-5; 7 positions match TRBD1. This CDR3 is CASSGGQFNQPQHF. The CDR3 DNA reads TGTGCCAGCAGCGGGGGACAGTTCAATCAGCCCCAGCATTTT.